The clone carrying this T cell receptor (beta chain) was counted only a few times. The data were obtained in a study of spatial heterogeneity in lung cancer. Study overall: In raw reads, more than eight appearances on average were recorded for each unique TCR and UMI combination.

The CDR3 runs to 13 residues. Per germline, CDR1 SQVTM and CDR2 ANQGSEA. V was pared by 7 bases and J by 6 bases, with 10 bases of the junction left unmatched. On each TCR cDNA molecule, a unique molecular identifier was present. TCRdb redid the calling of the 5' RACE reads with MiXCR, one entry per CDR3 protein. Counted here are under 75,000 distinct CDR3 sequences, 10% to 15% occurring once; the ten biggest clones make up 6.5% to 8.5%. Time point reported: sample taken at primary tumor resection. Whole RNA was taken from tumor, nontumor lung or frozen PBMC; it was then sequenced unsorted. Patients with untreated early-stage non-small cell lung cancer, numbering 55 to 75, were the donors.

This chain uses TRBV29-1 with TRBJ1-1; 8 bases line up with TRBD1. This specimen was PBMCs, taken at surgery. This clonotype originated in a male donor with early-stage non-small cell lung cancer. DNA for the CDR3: TGCAGCGGGATGCAGGGGGCTTGGGCTGAAGCTTTCTTT. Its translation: CSGMQGAWAEAFF.